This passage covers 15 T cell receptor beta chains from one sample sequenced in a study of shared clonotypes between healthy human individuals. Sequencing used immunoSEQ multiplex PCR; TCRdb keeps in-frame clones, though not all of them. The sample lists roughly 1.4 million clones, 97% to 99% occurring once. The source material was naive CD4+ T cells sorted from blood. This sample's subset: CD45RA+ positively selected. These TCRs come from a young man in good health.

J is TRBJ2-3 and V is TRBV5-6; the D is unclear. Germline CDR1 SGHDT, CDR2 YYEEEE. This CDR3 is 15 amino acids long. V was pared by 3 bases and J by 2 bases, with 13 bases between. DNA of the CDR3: TGTGCCAGCAGCTGGGGTGGGAAGCCCACAGATACGCAGTATTTT. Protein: CASSWGGKPTDTQYF.

The CDR3 sequence is CSVNGGGVPTDTQYF. CDR3 coding DNA: TGCAGCGTCAATGGAGGGGGAGTCCCCACAGATACGCAGTATTTT. The genes are TRBV29-1 and TRBJ2-3, with D perhaps given as TRBD1 or TRBD2 (6 bases each). CDR1 and CDR2 (germline): SQVTM, ANQGSEA. Deletions cut 6 bases from V and 2 bases from J, with 18 bases between. The CDR3 runs to 15 residues.

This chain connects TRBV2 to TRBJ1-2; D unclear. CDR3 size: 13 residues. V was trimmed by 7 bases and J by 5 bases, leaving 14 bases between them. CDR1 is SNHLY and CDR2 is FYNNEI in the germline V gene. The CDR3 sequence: CASTLNRVYGYTF. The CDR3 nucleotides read TGTGCCAGCACCCTGAACCGGGTTTATGGCTACACCTTC.

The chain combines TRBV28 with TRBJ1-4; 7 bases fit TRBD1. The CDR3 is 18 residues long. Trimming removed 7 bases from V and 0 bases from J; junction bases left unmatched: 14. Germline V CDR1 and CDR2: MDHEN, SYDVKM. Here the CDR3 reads CASTIQGWIGSTNEKLFF. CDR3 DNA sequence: TGTGCCAGCACGATACAGGGGTGGATCGGCTCAACTAATGAAAAACTGTTTTTT.

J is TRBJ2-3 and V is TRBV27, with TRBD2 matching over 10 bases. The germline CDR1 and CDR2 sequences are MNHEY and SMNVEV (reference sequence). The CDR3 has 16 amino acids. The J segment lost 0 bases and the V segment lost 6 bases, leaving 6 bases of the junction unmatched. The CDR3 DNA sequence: TGTGCCAGCAGCCGGACTAGCGGATACAGCACAGATACGCAGTATTTT. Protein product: CASSRTSGYSTDTQYF.

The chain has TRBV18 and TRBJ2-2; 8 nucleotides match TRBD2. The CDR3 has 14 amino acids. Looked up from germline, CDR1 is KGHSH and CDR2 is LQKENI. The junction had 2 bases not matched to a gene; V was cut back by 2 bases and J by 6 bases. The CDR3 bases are TGTGCCAGCTCACCAATCGGGGGGGCCGGGGAGCTGTTTTTT. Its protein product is CASSPIGGAGELFF.

The CDR3, as DNA: TGTGCCAGCTCACCAACGGCCCTCAATCAGCCCCAGCATTTT. This codes for CASSPTALNQPQHF. The rearrangement links TRBV18 to TRBJ1-5; unclear D gene. This CDR3 region has 14 residues. The V and J ends lost 2 bases and 3 bases respectively, with 8 bases between them. Germline V CDR1 and CDR2: KGHSH, LQKENI.

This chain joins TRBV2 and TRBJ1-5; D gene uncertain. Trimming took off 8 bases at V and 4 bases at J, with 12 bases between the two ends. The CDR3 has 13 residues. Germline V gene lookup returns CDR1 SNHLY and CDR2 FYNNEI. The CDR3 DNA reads TGTGCCAGCCGAGTAATAGCAAATCAGCCCCAGCATTTT. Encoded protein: CASRVIANQPQHF.

CDR3 sequence reads: CASSLGVGQGLGGNQPQHF. CDR3 coding DNA: TGTGCCAGCAGCTTAGGGGTGGGACAGGGATTAGGGGGCAATCAGCCCCAGCATTTT. The J gene is TRBJ1-5, the V gene TRBV7-9, with TRBD1 matching over 9 bases. Germline trimming cut 1 base from V and 2 bases from J; bases unmatched to any gene: 12. The CDR3 is 19 amino acids. Per the germline V gene, CDR1 is SEHNR and CDR2 is FQNEAQ (reference sequence).

The CDR3 protein is CASRQGFDYEQYF. The DNA for the CDR3 is TGTGCCAGCAGACAGGGTTTCGACTACGAGCAGTACTTC. The genes are TRBV6-6 and TRBJ2-7, with D possibly TRBD1 on 6 matching bases. V dropped 6 bases and J dropped 3 bases, with 12 bases sitting between them. This CDR3 comprises 13 residues. Germline values: CDR1 MNHNY, CDR2 SVGAGI (reference sequence).

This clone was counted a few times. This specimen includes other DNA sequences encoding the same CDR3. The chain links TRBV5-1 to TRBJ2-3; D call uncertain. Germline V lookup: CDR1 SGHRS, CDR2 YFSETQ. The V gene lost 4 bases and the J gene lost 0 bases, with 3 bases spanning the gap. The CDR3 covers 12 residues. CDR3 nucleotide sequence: TGCGCCAGCAGCATTAGCACAGATACGCAGTATTTT. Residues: CASSISTDTQYF.

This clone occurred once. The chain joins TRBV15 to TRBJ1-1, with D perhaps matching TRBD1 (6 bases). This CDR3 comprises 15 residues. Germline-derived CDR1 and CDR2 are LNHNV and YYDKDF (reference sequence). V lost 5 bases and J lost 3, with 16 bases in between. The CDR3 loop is CATSASGRGDTEAFF. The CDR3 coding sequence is TGTGCCACCAGCGCGTCAGGGAGGGGGGACACTGAAGCTTTCTTT.

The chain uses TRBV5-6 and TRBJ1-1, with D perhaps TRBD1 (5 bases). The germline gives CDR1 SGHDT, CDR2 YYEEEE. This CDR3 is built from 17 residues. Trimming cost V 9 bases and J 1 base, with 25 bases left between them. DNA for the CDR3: TGTGCCACCCACGCCCGAACCCTGACAGAACGGAACACTGAAGCTTTCTTT. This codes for CATHARTLTERNTEAFF.

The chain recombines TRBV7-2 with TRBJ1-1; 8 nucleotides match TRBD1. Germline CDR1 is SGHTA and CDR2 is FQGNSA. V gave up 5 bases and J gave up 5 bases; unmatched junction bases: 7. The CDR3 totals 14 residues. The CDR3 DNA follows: TGTGCCAGCAGCACGCGGACAGGGCGGACTGAAGCTTTCTTT. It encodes CASSTRTGRTEAFF.

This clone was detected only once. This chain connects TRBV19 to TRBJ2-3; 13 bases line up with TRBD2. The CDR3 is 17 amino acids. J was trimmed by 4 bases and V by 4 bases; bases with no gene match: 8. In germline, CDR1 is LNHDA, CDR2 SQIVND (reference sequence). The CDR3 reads CASSTGLAGVKADTQYF. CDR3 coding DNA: TGTGCCAGTAGTACCGGACTAGCGGGAGTAAAGGCAGATACGCAGTATTTT. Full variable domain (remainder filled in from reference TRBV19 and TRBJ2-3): DGGITQSPKYLFRKEGQNVTLSCEQNLNHDAMYWYRQDPGQGLRLIYYSQIVNDFQKGDIAEGYSVSREKKESFPLTVTSAQKNPTAFYLCASSTGLAGVKADTQYFGPGTRLTVL.